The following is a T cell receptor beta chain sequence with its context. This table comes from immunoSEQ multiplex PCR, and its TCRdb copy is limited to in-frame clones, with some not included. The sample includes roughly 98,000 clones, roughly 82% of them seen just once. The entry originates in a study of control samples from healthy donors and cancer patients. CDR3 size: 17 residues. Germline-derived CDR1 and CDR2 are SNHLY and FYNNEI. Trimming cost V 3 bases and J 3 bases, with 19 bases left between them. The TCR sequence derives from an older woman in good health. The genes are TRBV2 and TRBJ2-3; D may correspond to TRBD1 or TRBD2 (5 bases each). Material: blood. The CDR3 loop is CASSDGAGFGTTDTQYF. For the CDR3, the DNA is TGTGCCAGCAGTGATGGGGCAGGGTTCGGGACGACAGATACGCAGTATTTT.